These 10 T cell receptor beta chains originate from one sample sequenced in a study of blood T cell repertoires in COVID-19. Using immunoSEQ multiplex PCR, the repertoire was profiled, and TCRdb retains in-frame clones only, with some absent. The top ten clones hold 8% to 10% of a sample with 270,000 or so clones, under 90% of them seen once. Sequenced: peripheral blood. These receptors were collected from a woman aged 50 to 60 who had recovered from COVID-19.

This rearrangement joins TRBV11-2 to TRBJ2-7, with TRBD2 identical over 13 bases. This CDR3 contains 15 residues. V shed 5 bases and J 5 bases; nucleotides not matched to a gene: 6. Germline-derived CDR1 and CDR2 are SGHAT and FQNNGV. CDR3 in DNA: TGTGCCAGCAGCCCCGGACTAGCGGGAGAGGACGAGCAGTACTTC. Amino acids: CASSPGLAGEDEQYF.

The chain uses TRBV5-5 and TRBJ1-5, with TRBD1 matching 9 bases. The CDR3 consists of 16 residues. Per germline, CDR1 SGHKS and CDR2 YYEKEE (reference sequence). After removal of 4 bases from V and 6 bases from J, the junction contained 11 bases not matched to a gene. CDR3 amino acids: CASSPEGDRVGQPQHF. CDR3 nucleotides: TGTGCCAGCAGCCCAGAGGGGGACAGGGTTGGTCAGCCCCAGCATTTT.

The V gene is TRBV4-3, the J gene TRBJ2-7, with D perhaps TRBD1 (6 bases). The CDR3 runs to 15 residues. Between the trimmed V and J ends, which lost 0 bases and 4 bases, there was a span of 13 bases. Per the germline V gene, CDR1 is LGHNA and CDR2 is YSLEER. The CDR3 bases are TGCGCCAGCAGCCAAGATTTTAACAGGGAGTACGAGCAGTACTTC. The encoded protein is CASSQDFNREYEQYF.

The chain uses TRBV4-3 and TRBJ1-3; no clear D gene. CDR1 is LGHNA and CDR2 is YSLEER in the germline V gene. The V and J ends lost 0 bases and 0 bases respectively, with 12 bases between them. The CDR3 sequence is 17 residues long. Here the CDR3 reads CASSQDHTGDSGNTIYF. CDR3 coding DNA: TGCGCCAGCAGCCAAGATCATACGGGAGACTCTGGAAACACCATATATTTT.

The CDR3: CAWGTGGGIETQYF. In DNA form, the CDR3 reads TGTGCCTGGGGAACAGGGGGCGGGATAGAGACCCAGTACTTC. The gene calls are TRBV30 and TRBJ2-5; 9 positions agree with TRBD1. Looked up from germline, CDR1 is GTSNPN and CDR2 is SVGIG (reference sequence). The CDR3 is 14 residues long. The V segment lost 5 bases and the J segment 4 bases; nucleotides outside the gene matches: 8.

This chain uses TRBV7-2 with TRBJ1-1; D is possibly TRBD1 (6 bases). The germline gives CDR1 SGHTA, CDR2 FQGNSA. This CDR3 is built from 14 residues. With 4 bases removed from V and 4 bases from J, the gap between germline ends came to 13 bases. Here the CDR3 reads CASSYRALGTEAFF. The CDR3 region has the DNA TGTGCCAGCAGCTACAGGGCCCTGGGCACTGAAGCTTTCTTT.

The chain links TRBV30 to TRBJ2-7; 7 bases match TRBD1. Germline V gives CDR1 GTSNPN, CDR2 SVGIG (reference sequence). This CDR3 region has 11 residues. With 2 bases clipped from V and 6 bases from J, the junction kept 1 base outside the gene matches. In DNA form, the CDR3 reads TGTGCCTGGAGTAGACAGGGCGAGCAGTACTTC. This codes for CAWSRQGEQYF.

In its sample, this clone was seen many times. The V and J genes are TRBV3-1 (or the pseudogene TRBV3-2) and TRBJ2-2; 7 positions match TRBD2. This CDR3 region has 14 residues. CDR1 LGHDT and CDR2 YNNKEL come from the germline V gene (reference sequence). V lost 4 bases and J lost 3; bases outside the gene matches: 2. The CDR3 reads CASSPAGDTGELFF. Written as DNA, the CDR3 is TGTGCCAGCAGCCCCGCGGGAGACACCGGGGAGCTGTTTTTT.

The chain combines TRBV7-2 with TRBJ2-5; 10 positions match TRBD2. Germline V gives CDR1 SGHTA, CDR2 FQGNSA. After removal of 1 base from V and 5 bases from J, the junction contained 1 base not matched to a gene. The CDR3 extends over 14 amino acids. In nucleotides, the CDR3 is TGTGCCAGCAGCTTAGAGCGGGGGGGGGAGACCCAGTACTTC. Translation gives CASSLERGGETQYF.

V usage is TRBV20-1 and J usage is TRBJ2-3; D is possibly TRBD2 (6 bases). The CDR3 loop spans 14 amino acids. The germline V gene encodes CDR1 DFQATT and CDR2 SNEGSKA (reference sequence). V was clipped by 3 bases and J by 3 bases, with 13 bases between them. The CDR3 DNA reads TGCAGTGCTAGTTTAGCGGCCAGAACAGATACGCAGTATTTT. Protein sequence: CSASLAARTDTQYF.